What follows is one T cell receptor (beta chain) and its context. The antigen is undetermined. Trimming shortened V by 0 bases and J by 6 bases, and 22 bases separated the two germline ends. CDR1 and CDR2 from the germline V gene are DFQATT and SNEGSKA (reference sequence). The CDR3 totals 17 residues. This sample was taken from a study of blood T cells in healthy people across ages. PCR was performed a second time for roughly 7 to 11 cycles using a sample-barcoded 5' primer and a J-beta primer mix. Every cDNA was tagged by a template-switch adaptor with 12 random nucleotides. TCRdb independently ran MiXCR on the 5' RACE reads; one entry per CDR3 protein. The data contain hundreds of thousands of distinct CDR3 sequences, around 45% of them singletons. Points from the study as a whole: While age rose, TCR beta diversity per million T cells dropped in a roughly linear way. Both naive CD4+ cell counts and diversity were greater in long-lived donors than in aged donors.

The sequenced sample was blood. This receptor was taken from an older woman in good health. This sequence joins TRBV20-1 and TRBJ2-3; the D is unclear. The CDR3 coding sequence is TGCAGTGCTAGAGATCCGTGGGTGGCAGTGGGTTCGGATACGCAGTATTTT. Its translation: CSARDPWVAVGSDTQYF.